Below, one T cell receptor beta chain is given with its context. Its cognate antigen is unknown. Autoimmune disease history or systemic immunosuppression led to patient exclusion. The sample originates from a study of OX40 agonist ivuxolimab in advanced cancers. About the study: Having had anti-PD-1, anti-PD-L1 or anti-CTLA-4 therapy before was allowed, and over 35% had some. The study's findings and limits: Relative to CD4+ cells, CD8+ T cells on average had more expanded clones.

TCRdb keeps only in-frame clones here, not all; method: immunoSEQ multiplex PCR. Here the sample spans about 63,000 clones, 89% being singletons. CDR1 and CDR2 (germline): SGHDT, YYEEEE. V lost 0 bases and J 2 bases, leaving 4 bases between the germline ends. The CDR3 sequence is 13 residues long. This receptor was obtained from an adult with an advanced solid tumor such as melanoma, head and neck, liver or kidney cancer. Sequencing was performed on CD4+ or CD8+ T cells sorted from blood, taken in a trial of the OX40 agonist ivuxolimab. The gene calls are TRBV5-6 and TRBJ2-3; no definite D call. The CDR3, as DNA: TGTGCCAGCAGCTTGGGGGACACAGATACGCAGTATTTT. Translating it yields CASSLGDTDTQYF.